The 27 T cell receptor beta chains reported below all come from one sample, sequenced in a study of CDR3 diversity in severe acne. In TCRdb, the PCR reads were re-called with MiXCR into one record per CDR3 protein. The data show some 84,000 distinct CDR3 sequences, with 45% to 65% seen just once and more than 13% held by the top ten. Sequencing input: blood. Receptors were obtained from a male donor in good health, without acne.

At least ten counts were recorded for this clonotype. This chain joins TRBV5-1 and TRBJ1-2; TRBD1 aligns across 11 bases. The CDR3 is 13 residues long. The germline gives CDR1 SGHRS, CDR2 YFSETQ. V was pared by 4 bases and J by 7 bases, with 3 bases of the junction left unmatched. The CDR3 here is CASSLGTGGGYTF. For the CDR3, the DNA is TGCGCCAGCAGCCTTGGGACAGGGGGTGGCTACACCTTC. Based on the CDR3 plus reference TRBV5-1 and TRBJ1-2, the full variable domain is KAGVTQTPRYLIKTRGQQVTLSCSPISGHRSVSWYQQTPGQGLQFLFEYFSETQRNKGNFPGRFSGRQFSNSRSEMNVSTLELGDSALYLCASSLGTGGGYTFGSGTRLTVV.

The CDR3, as DNA: TGCAGTGCTACTAGCGGGTCGGGTACGCAGTATTTT. It codes for CSATSGSGTQYF. The V gene is TRBV20-1, the J gene TRBJ2-3, with 8 bases aligning to TRBD2. V was clipped by 4 bases and J by 8 bases; unmatched bases: 5. In germline, CDR1 is DFQATT, CDR2 SNEGSKA (reference sequence). This CDR3 contains 12 residues.

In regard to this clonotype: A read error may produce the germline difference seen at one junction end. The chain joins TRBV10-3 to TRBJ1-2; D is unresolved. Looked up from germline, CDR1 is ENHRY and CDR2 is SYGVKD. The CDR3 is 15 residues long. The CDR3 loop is CASSEAISNFYGYTF. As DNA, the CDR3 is TGTGCCAGCAGTGAAGCGATTAGCAACTTCTATGGCTACACCTTC.

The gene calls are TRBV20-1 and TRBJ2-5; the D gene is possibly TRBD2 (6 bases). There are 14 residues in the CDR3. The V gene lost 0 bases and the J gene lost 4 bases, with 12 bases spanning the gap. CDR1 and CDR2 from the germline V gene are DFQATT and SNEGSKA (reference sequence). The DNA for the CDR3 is TGCAGTGCTAGAGATTGGGACTCCAGAGAGACCCAGTACTTC. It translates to CSARDWDSRETQYF.

The CDR3 loop reads CSVGAANEKLFF. In nucleotides, the CDR3 is TGCAGCGTTGGGGCCGCTAATGAAAAACTGTTTTTT. V usage is TRBV29-1 and J usage is TRBJ1-4; D ambiguous. The CDR3 contains 12 residues. Germline lookup yields CDR1 SQVTM and CDR2 ANQGSEA. Between the trimmed V and J ends, which lost 4 bases and 3 bases, there was a span of 6 bases.

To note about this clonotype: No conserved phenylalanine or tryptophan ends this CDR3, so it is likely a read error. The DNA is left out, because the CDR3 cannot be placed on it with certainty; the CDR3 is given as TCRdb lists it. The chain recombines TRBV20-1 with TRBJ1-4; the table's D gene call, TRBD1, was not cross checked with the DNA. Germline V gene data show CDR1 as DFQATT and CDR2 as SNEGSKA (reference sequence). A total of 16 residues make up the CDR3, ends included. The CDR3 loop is CSAREGVGANVLTFGA.

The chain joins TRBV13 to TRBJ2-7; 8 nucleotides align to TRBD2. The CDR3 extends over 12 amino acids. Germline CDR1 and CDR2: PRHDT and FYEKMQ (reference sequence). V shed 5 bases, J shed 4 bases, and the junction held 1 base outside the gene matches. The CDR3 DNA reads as TGTGCCAGCAGCACGGGGGGGTACGAGCAGTACTTC. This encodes CASSTGGYEQYF.

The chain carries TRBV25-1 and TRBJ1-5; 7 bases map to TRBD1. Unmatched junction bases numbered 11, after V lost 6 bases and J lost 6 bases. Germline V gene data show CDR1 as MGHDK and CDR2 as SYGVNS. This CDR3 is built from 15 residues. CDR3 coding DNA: TGTGCCAGCAGCGTAGGACAGGAGGTTCTTCAGCCCCAGCATTTT. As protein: CASSVGQEVLQPQHF.

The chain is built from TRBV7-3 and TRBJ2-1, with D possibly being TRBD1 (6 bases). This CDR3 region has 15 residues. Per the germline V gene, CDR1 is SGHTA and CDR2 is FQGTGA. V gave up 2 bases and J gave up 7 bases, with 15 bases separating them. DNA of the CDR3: TGTGCCAGCAGCTTATGGGCAGGGGCAGGTAATGAGCAGTTCTTC. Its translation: CASSLWAGAGNEQFF.

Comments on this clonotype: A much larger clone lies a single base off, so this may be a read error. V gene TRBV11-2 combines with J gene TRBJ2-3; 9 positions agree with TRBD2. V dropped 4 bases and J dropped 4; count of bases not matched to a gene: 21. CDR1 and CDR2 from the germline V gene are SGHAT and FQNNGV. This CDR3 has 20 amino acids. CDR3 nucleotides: TGTGCCAGCAGCTCCGTCGGGGGGGAACGGCTAGCGGGAAATCCAGATACGCAGTATTTT. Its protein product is CASSSVGGERLAGNPDTQYF.

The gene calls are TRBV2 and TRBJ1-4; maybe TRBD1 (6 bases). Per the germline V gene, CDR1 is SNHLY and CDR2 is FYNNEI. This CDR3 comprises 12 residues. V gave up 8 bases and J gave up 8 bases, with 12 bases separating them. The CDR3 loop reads CASRQEYEKLFF. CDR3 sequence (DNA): TGTGCCAGCCGACAGGAATACGAAAAACTGTTTTTT. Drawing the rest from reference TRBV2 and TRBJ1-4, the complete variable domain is EPEVTQTPSHQVTQMGQEVILRCVPISNHLYFYWYRQILGQKVEFLVSFYNNEISEKSEIFDDQFSVERPDGSNFTLKIRSTKLEDSAMYFCASRQEYEKLFFGSGTQLSVL.

The CDR3 is CASKWVETQYF. CDR3 bases: TGTGCCAGCAAATGGGTTGAGACCCAGTACTTC. The chain uses TRBV9 and TRBJ2-7; D not certain. The J call is uncertain, as TRBJ2-5 better fits the DNA end. The CDR3 loop spans 11 amino acids. From germline, CDR1 is SGDLS and CDR2 YYNGEE.

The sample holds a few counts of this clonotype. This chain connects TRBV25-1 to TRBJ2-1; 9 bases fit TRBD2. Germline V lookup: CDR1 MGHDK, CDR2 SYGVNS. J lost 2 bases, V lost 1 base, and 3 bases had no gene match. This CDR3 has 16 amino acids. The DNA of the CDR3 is TGTGCCAGCAGTGAATTGGCTAGCGGGACCTACAATGAGCAGTTCTTC. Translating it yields CASSELASGTYNEQFF.

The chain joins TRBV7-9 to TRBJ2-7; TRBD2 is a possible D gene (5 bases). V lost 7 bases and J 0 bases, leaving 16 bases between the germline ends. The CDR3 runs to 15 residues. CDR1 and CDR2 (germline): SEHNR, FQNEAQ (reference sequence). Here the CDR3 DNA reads TGTGCCAGCAAGGAAGGACTGCAATACTCCTACGAGCAGTACTTC. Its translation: CASKEGLQYSYEQYF.

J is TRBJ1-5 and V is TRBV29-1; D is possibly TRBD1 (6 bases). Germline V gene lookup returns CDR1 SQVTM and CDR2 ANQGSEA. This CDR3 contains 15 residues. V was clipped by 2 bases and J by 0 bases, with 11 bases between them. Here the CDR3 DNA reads TGCAGCGTTGAACCCAGGGGAAATAGCAATCAGCCCCAGCATTTT. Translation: CSVEPRGNSNQPQHF.

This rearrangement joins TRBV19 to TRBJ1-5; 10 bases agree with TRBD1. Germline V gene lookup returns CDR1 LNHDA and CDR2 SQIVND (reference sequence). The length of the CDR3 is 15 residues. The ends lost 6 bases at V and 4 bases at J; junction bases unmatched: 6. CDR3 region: CASRGQGTGNQPQHF. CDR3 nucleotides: TGTGCCAGTAGGGGACAGGGGACGGGAAATCAGCCCCAGCATTTT.

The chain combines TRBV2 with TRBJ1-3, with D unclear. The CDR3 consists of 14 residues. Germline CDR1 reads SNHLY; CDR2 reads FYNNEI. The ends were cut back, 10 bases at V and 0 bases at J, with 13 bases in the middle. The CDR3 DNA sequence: TGTGCCACCGCGGGCCTGATCTCTGGAAACACCATATATTTT. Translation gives CATAGLISGNTIYF.

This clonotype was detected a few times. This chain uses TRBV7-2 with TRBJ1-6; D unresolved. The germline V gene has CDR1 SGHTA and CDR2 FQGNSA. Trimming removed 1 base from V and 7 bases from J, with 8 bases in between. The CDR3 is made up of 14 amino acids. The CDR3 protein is CASSLGSQNSPLHF. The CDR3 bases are TGTGCCAGCAGCTTAGGGTCACAGAATTCACCCCTCCACTTT.

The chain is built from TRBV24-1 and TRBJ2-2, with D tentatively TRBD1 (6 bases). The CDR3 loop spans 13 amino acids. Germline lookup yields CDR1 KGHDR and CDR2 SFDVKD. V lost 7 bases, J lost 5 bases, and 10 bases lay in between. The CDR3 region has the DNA TGTGCCACCAGACTGGGGGCAACCGGGGAGCTGTTTTTT. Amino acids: CATRLGATGELFF.

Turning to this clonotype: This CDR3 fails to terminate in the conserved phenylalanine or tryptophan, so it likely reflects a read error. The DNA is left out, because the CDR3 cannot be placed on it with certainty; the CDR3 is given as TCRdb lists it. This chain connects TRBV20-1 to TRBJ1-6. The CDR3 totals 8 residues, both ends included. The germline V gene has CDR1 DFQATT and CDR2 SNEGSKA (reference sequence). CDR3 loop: CSARGLAG.

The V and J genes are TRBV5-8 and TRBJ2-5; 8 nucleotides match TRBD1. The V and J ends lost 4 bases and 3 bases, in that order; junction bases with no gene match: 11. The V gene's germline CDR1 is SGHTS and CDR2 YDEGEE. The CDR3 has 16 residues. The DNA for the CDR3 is TGTGCCAGCAGCCTTCGGACAGGGTCAGGGGAAGAGACCCAGTACTTC. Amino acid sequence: CASSLRTGSGEETQYF.

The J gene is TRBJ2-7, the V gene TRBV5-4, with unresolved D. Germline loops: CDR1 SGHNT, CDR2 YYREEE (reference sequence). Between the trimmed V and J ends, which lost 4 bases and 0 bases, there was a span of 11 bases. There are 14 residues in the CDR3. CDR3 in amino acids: CASSPGFSSYEQYF. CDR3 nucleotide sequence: TGTGCCAGCAGCCCCGGGTTCAGCTCCTACGAGCAGTACTTC.

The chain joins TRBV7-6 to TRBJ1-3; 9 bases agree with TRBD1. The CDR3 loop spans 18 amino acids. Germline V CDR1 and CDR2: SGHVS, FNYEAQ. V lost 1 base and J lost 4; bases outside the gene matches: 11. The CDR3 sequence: CASSLVPGQGSTGNTIYF. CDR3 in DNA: TGTGCCAGCAGCTTAGTCCCGGGACAGGGATCGACAGGAAACACCATATATTTT.

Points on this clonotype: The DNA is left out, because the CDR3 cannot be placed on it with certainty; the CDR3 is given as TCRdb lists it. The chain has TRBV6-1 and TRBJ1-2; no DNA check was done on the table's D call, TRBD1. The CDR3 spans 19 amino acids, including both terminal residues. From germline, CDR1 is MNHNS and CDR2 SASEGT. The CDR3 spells CASSEATGDNSPLHFGYTF.

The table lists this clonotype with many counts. The CDR3 protein is CASSRLGRALIYEQYF. The DNA of the CDR3 is TGTGCCAGCAGCCGCCTTGGCCGGGCCTTAATTTACGAGCAGTACTTC. The rearrangement links TRBV7-9 to TRBJ2-7; D ambiguous. Germline assignment: CDR1 SEHNR and CDR2 FQNEAQ (reference sequence). The CDR3 spans 16 residues. V was pared by 5 bases and J by 4 bases, with 21 bases between.

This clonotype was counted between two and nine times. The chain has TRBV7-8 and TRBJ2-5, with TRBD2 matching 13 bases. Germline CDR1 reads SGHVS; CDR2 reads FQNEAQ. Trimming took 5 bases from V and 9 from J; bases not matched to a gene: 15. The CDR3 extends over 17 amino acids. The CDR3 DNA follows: TGTGCCAGCAGCCCGGAGAGGACTAGCGGGAGCCTGAGGGCCCAGTACTTC. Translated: CASSPERTSGSLRAQYF.

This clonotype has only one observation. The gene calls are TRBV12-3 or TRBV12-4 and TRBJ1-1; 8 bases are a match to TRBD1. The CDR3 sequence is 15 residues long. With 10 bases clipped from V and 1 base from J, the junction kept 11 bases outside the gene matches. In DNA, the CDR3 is TGTGCCATCCTCCCTCCCGACAGGGGGAACACTGAAGCTTTCTTT. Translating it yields CAILPPDRGNTEAFF.